The 22 T cell receptor beta chains listed next were all sequenced from one sample in a study of TIL therapy for anti-PD-1-resistant metastatic lung cancer. Noted time point: pre-treatment sample, taken before nivolumab and TIL therapy. Sequencing used immunoSEQ v3. The protocol was immunoSEQ multiplex PCR, while the TCRdb copy is restricted to in-frame clones and leaves out a portion. The table has about 50,000 clones, roughly 85% seen once. The sequenced sample was blood, obtained at baseline. All receptors come from a person aged 25-85 years with non-small cell lung cancer.

The chain recombines TRBV6-6 with TRBJ2-1; TRBD2 matches 13 bases. The CDR3 consists of 15 residues. V shed 6 bases and J 6 bases; nucleotides not matched to a gene: 5. Germline V gene data show CDR1 as MNHNY and CDR2 as SVGAGI (reference sequence). CDR3 DNA sequence: TGTGCCAGCAGCCAACTAGCGGGGGGGCCCAATGAGCAGTTCTTC. This codes for CASSQLAGGPNEQFF.

The chain combines TRBV13 with TRBJ2-7; 7 nucleotides match TRBD2. The germline gives CDR1 PRHDT, CDR2 FYEKMQ (reference sequence). The CDR3 consists of 13 residues. With 4 bases clipped from V and 3 bases from J, the junction kept 3 bases outside the gene matches. The CDR3 is CASSWEGRYEQYF. CDR3 DNA sequence: TGTGCCAGCAGCTGGGAGGGCCGCTACGAGCAGTACTTC.

This clone was recorded only once. This chain joins TRBV14 and TRBJ2-1; D might be TRBD1 or TRBD2, each matching 5 bases. Germline V gene data show CDR1 as SGHDN and CDR2 as FVKESK. V was shortened by 1 base and J by 5 bases, with 18 bases between the two germline ends. The length of the CDR3 is 17 residues. CDR3 nucleotide sequence: TGTGCCAGCAGCCAAGTCCCCCCGGGGACCCAAAACAATGAGCAGTTCTTC. Encoded protein: CASSQVPPGTQNNEQFF.

The chain links TRBV19 to TRBJ2-1; 10 positions match TRBD2. Germline assignment: CDR1 LNHDA and CDR2 SQIVND (reference sequence). This CDR3 has 15 amino acids. V lost 6 bases and J lost 8; bases outside the gene matches: 10. The CDR3 region is CASRGGTSVWDEQFF. CDR3 nucleotides: TGTGCCAGTAGGGGCGGGACTAGCGTGTGGGATGAGCAGTTCTTC.

The V call is TRBV11-2, the J call TRBJ1-3; TRBD1 is a possible D gene (6 bases). The CDR3 contains 15 residues. V lost 4 bases and J 2 bases, leaving 12 bases between the germline ends. Germline V gene sequence: CDR1 SGHAT, CDR2 FQNNGV. This CDR3 reads CASSSIQGTGNTIYF. The CDR3 DNA reads TGTGCCAGCAGCTCCATACAGGGAACTGGAAACACCATATATTTT.

The chain couples TRBV27 to TRBJ2-1; TRBD1 aligns across 7 bases. The CDR3 runs to 14 residues. Trimming removed 4 bases from V and 6 bases from J; junction bases left unmatched: 6. Germline assignment: CDR1 MNHEY and CDR2 SMNVEV (reference sequence). This CDR3 reads CASSSRDSSNEQFF. The CDR3 DNA is TGTGCCAGCAGTTCCCGGGACAGCAGCAATGAGCAGTTCTTC.

V usage is TRBV28 and J usage is TRBJ1-1; 7 bases map to TRBD1. The CDR3 runs 15 residues. V gave up 5 bases and J gave up 2 bases; unmatched junction bases: 8. The germline CDR1 and CDR2 sequences are MDHEN and SYDVKM. CDR3: CASSPGQAGNTEAFF. Here the CDR3 DNA reads TGTGCCAGCAGTCCAGGACAGGCAGGAAACACTGAAGCTTTCTTT.

The rearrangement links TRBV11-2 to TRBJ2-3; 9 bases agree with TRBD2. With V trimmed by 0 bases and J by 7 bases, 5 bases remained unmatched. This CDR3 has 15 amino acids. Germline values: CDR1 SGHAT, CDR2 FQNNGV. The CDR3 sequence: CASSLDAGGPNTQYF. CDR3 bases: TGTGCCAGCAGCTTAGATGCGGGAGGGCCAAATACGCAGTATTTT.

The chain carries TRBV28 and TRBJ2-2; D assignment may be TRBD1 or TRBD2 (5 bases each). The CDR3 contains 16 residues. V dropped 3 bases and J dropped 1 base, with 12 bases sitting between them. The germline V gene encodes CDR1 MDHEN and CDR2 SYDVKM. DNA for the CDR3: TGTGCCAGCAGTTTTTTCGGGGCCCTGAACACCGGGGAGCTGTTTTTT. This gives the protein CASSFFGALNTGELFF.

J is TRBJ2-7 and V is TRBV20-1; perhaps TRBD1 as D (5 bases). CDR3 length equals 11 residues. Germline CDR1 and CDR2: DFQATT and SNEGSKA (reference sequence). The ends were cut back, 3 bases at V and 7 bases at J, with 10 bases in the middle. The CDR3 here is CSASGQGEQYF. In DNA, the CDR3 is TGCAGTGCTAGTGGGCAGGGTGAGCAGTACTTC.

The genes are TRBV28 and TRBJ2-7, with D maybe TRBD1 (5 bases). Germline values: CDR1 MDHEN, CDR2 SYDVKM. The CDR3 is 13 amino acids. The ends were cut back, 3 bases at V and 6 bases at J, with 12 bases in the middle. For the CDR3, the DNA is TGTGCCAGCAGTTTCGTAGGGGTTGGCGAGCAGTACTTC. Amino acid sequence: CASSFVGVGEQYF.

This clone appeared once. The CDR3 reads CASSPSFPETQYF. In nucleotides, the CDR3 is TGTGCCAGCAGCCCCTCTTTCCCAGAGACCCAGTACTTC. The V and J genes are TRBV9 and TRBJ2-5; D remains unclear. V lost 4 bases and J lost 4, with 11 bases in between. Germline V gene sequence: CDR1 SGDLS, CDR2 YYNGEE. CDR3 length: 13 residues.

The rearrangement links TRBV28 to TRBJ2-1, with TRBD1 as a possible D gene (5 bases). The length of the CDR3 is 16 residues. V shed 6 bases and J shed 7 bases, with 22 bases lying between them. The germline CDR1 and CDR2 sequences are MDHEN and SYDVKM. This chain's CDR3 is CASSHGGADGANEQFF. As DNA, the CDR3 is TGTGCCAGCAGCCACGGCGGCGCCGATGGGGCAAATGAGCAGTTCTTC.

CDR3 loop: CASSELQGANSNQPQHF. The CDR3 DNA reads TGCGCCAGCAGTGAGTTACAGGGGGCGAATAGCAATCAGCCCCAGCATTTT. The gene calls are TRBV10-2 and TRBJ1-5, with 9 bases fitting TRBD1. The CDR3 spans 17 residues. V shed 1 base, J shed 0 bases, and the junction held 4 bases outside the gene matches. CDR1 and CDR2 from the germline V gene are WSHSY and SAAADI.

V gene TRBV30 combines with J gene TRBJ2-7, with TRBD1 matching over 7 bases. The CDR3 sequence is 14 residues long. The germline V gene encodes CDR1 GTSNPN and CDR2 SVGIG (reference sequence). Trimming at V came to 3 bases and at J to 4 bases, leaving 9 bases not matched to a gene. CDR3 DNA: TGTGCCTGGAGAACCGGGACAGCCAAATACGAGCAGTACTTC. Its translation is CAWRTGTAKYEQYF.

The gene calls are TRBV2 and TRBJ1-5, with D perhaps TRBD1 (6 bases). The V end was cut by 7 bases, the J end by 7 bases, with 17 bases between. Germline V lookup: CDR1 SNHLY, CDR2 FYNNEI. This CDR3 has 14 amino acids. CDR3 loop: CASTLYSGVQPQHF. The CDR3, as DNA: TGTGCCAGCACGCTATACTCAGGGGTGCAGCCCCAGCATTTT.

Here the CDR3 reads CASSGDRLSYEQYF. The CDR3 region has the DNA TGTGCCAGCAGCGGGGACAGACTCTCCTACGAGCAGTACTTC. The gene calls are TRBV28 and TRBJ2-7; 7 nucleotides align to TRBD1. The CDR3 totals 14 residues. Trimming removed 6 bases from V and 0 bases from J; junction bases left unmatched: 5. Per the germline V gene, CDR1 is MDHEN and CDR2 is SYDVKM.

The J gene is TRBJ2-3, the V gene TRBV7-2, with 7 positions matching TRBD2. CDR3 size: 15 residues. V lost 1 base and J lost 0; bases outside the gene matches: 1. Germline CDR1 reads SGHTA; CDR2 reads FQGNSA. CDR3 loop: CASSLDSGSTDTQYF. The CDR3 nucleotides read TGTGCCAGCAGCTTAGATAGCGGGAGCACAGATACGCAGTATTTT.

This chain joins TRBV18 and TRBJ2-7; 7 nucleotides align to TRBD1. V shed 3 bases and J 1 base; nucleotides not matched to a gene: 3. CDR1 is KGHSH and CDR2 is LQKENI in the germline V gene. CDR3 length: 14 residues. This CDR3 is CASSPGQNSYEQYF. Written as DNA, the CDR3 is TGTGCCAGCTCACCGGGACAGAATTCCTACGAGCAGTACTTC.

The chain employs TRBV19 and TRBJ2-2; no firm D call. CDR1 is LNHDA and CDR2 is SQIVND in the germline V gene (reference sequence). V lost 4 bases and J lost 5, with 8 bases in between. CDR3 length equals 13 residues. The CDR3 nucleotides are TGTGCCAGTAGTAACGGACGGACCGGGGAGCTGTTTTTT. Its translation: CASSNGRTGELFF.

V usage is TRBV7-2 and J usage is TRBJ2-3; perhaps D is TRBD1 or TRBD2 (6 bases each). This CDR3 is built from 15 residues. Germline V gene data show CDR1 as SGHTA and CDR2 as FQGNSA. V shed 8 bases and J shed 3 bases, with 18 bases lying between them. The CDR3 here is CASQLSGARTDTQYF. The CDR3 DNA reads TGTGCCAGCCAGCTATCGGGGGCGCGGACAGATACGCAGTATTTT.

V and J are TRBV5-4 and TRBJ1-2, with D hard to call. The CDR3 has 13 residues. Trimming removed 4 bases from V and 2 bases from J, with 9 bases in between. Germline loops: CDR1 SGHNT, CDR2 YYREEE (reference sequence). In DNA form, the CDR3 reads TGTGCCAGCAGCCCGGACGGAAACTATGGCTACACCTTC. Translated, it gives CASSPDGNYGYTF.